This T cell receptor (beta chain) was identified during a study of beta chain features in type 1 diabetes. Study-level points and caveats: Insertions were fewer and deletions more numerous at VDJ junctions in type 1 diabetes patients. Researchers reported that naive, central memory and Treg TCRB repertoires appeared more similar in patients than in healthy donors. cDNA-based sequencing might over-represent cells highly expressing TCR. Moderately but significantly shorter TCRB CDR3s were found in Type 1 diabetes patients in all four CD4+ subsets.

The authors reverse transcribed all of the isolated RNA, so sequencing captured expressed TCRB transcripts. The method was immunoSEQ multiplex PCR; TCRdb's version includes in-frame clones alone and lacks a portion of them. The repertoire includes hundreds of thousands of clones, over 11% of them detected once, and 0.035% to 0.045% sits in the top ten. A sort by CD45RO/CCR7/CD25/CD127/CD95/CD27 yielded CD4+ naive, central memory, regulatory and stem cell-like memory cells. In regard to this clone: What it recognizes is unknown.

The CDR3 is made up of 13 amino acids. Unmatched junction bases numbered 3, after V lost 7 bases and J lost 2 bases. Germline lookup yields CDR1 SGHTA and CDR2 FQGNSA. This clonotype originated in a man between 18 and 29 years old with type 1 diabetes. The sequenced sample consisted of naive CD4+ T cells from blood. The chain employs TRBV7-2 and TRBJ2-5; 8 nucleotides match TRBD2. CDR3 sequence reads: CASKSGSQETQYF. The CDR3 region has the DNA TGTGCCAGCAAAAGCGGGAGTCAAGAGACCCAGTACTTC.